The 25 T cell receptor beta chains below were found in one sample sequenced in a study of blood T cell repertoires in COVID-19. Some clones are missing from TCRdb's copy, which holds only in-frame ones; the method was immunoSEQ multiplex PCR. Here the sample spans over 200,000 clones, 88% being singletons. The specimen sequenced was peripheral blood. These TCRs come from a woman in her fifties or sixties with acute or convalescent COVID-19.

The rearrangement uses TRBV19 and TRBJ1-1; 7 nucleotides match TRBD1. The CDR3 is 16 amino acids. V shed 7 bases, J shed 3 bases, and the junction held 14 bases outside the gene matches. Germline loops: CDR1 LNHDA, CDR2 SQIVND (reference sequence). The CDR3 here is CASNFAGTALDTEAFF. The CDR3 region has the DNA TGTGCCAGTAATTTCGCCGGGACAGCTCTAGACACTGAAGCTTTCTTT. The full variable domain, in which reference TRBV19 and TRBJ1-1 provide the parts outside the CDR3, is DGGITQSPKYLFRKEGQNVTLSCEQNLNHDAMYWYRQDPGQGLRLIYYSQIVNDFQKGDIAEGYSVSREKKESFPLTVTSAQKNPTAFYLCASNFAGTALDTEAFFGQGTRLTVV.

The CDR3 reads CASSTSTGSGGELFF. The CDR3 DNA reads as TGTGCCAGCAGTACGTCAACAGGGTCCGGCGGGGAGCTGTTTTTT. J is TRBJ2-2 and V is TRBV6-6, with D perhaps TRBD1 (6 bases). Between the trimmed V and J ends, which lost 5 bases and 7 bases, there was a span of 17 bases. The CDR3 contains 15 residues. The germline V gene encodes CDR1 MNHNY and CDR2 SVGAGI (reference sequence).

This clone was recorded once. The rearrangement links TRBV10-1 to TRBJ2-2; D gene unclear. Per the germline V gene, CDR1 is WNHNN and CDR2 is SYGVQD (reference sequence). This CDR3 is built from 16 residues. Trimming shortened V by 3 bases and J by 0 bases, and 11 bases separated the two germline ends. In nucleotides, the CDR3 is TGCGCCAGCAGTGAATTCTTTCAGACGAACACCGGGGAGCTGTTTTTT. Amino acid sequence: CASSEFFQTNTGELFF.

About this clone itself: The germline gene is not matched at one end of the junction; a read error may be the cause. This chain uses TRBV7-9 with TRBJ2-1; D remains ambiguous. Per germline, CDR1 SEHNR and CDR2 FQNEAQ (reference sequence). This CDR3 has 11 amino acids. CDR3 sequence: CASSSNNEQFF. CDR3 nucleotide sequence: TGTGCCAGCAGCTCCAACAATGAGCAGTTCTTC.

The chain couples TRBV6-2 or TRBV6-3 to TRBJ2-7; 11 bases line up with TRBD2. There are 16 residues in the CDR3. V trimming: 3 bases; J trimming: 0 bases; junction bases outside the gene matches: 4. The germline CDR1 and CDR2 sequences are MNHEY and SVGEGT. CDR3 amino acids: CASSYPGLAASYEQYF. CDR3 sequence (DNA): TGTGCCAGCAGTTATCCGGGACTAGCGGCCTCCTACGAGCAGTACTTC.

The chain couples TRBV19 to TRBJ1-1; weak D call: TRBD1 (6 bases). The CDR3 is made up of 14 amino acids. The V gene lost 5 bases and the J gene lost 3 bases, with 13 bases spanning the gap. CDR1 is LNHDA, CDR2 SQIVND, per germline (reference sequence). CDR3 residues: CASSPGVGDTEAFF. The CDR3 DNA reads TGTGCCAGTAGTCCAGGGGTGGGGGACACTGAAGCTTTCTTT.

J is TRBJ2-3 and V is TRBV3-1 (or the pseudogene TRBV3-2); TRBD2 agrees at 7 bases. Losses at the gene ends were 2 bases for V and 0 bases for J; bases not matched to a gene: 2. The CDR3 loop spans 15 amino acids. Per the germline V gene, CDR1 is LGHDT and CDR2 is YNNKEL (reference sequence). The CDR3 DNA reads as TGTGCCAGCAGCCAAACTAGCGTCAGCACAGATACGCAGTATTTT. It specifies CASSQTSVSTDTQYF.

The chain joins TRBV20-1 to TRBJ2-3, with a tentative D call TRBD2 (6 bases). Germline CDR1 is DFQATT and CDR2 is SNEGSKA (reference sequence). The CDR3 sequence is 13 residues long. The V end was cut by 3 bases, the J end by 2 bases, with 9 bases between. The CDR3 nucleotides are TGCAGTGCTAGTGCGGGAAACACAGATACGCAGTATTTT. This sequence encodes CSASAGNTDTQYF.

This sequence joins TRBV4-1 and TRBJ1-5; D might be TRBD1 (5 bases). Trimming cost V 1 base and J 1 base, with 14 bases left between them. The CDR3 extends over 17 amino acids. Per germline, CDR1 MGHRA and CDR2 YSYEKL. CDR3: CASSQAPTARSNQPQHF. Here the CDR3 DNA reads TGCGCCAGCAGCCAAGCCCCGACAGCCAGGAGCAATCAGCCCCAGCATTTT.

In this sample, this clone turned up a few times. V is TRBV27 and J is TRBJ2-7, with TRBD1 matching 7 bases. The CDR3 totals 14 residues. The V gene's germline CDR1 is MNHEY and CDR2 SMNVEV (reference sequence). Trimming removed 5 bases from V and 5 bases from J; junction bases left unmatched: 9. CDR3 protein: CASSPDRVLHEQYF. CDR3 sequence (DNA): TGTGCCAGCAGTCCCGACAGGGTACTCCACGAGCAGTACTTC.

This chain connects TRBV3-1 (or the pseudogene TRBV3-2) to TRBJ1-3; D not resolved. The germline V gene encodes CDR1 LGHDT and CDR2 YNNKEL (reference sequence). This CDR3 is built from 13 residues. The V and J ends lost 4 bases and 4 bases respectively, with 8 bases between them. CDR3 DNA: TGTGCCAGCAGCCTGAGGATGGGAAACACCATATATTTT. It specifies CASSLRMGNTIYF.

The rearrangement joins TRBV7-9 to TRBJ1-2; 8 bases are a match to TRBD1. V shed 7 bases and J 5 bases; nucleotides not matched to a gene: 12. Germline lookup yields CDR1 SEHNR and CDR2 FQNEAQ (reference sequence). The CDR3 extends over 15 amino acids. DNA for the CDR3: TGTGCCAGCACCGAAGGGCAGGGGGCTTGGTATGGCTACACCTTC. Amino acid sequence: CASTEGQGAWYGYTF.

The J gene is TRBJ2-3, the V gene TRBV14; TRBD1 matches 9 bases. The germline gives CDR1 SGHDN, CDR2 FVKESK. The length of the CDR3 is 16 residues. The V segment lost 2 bases and the J segment 1 base; nucleotides outside the gene matches: 4. CDR3 sequence (DNA): TGTGCCAGCAGCCAACATTACAGGGGGCGCACAGATACGCAGTATTTT. It encodes CASSQHYRGRTDTQYF.

The gene calls are TRBV30 and TRBJ1-1; a possible D gene is TRBD1 (6 bases). CDR3 size: 14 residues. The V end lost 4 bases, the J end lost 2 bases, and 14 bases lay between the germline ends. From germline, CDR1 is GTSNPN and CDR2 SVGIG (reference sequence). The DNA of the CDR3 is TGTGCCTGGAATATGGGACACCTAAACACTGAAGCTTTCTTT. Translation: CAWNMGHLNTEAFF. The variable domain in full, with the rest retrieved from reference TRBV30 and TRBJ1-1, is SQTIHQWPATLVQPVGSPLSLECTVEGTSNPNLYWYRQAAGRGLQLLFYSVGIGQISSEVPQNLSASRPQDRQFILSSKKLLLSDSGFYLCAWNMGHLNTEAFFGQGTRLTVV.

This clone was counted once. J is TRBJ1-2 and V is TRBV24-1, with 9 bases fitting TRBD1. The CDR3 sequence is 12 residues long. Germline CDR1 and CDR2: KGHDR and SFDVKD. V gave up 11 bases and J gave up 4 bases; unmatched junction bases: 4. The DNA of the CDR3 is TGTGCCATTACGGGACAGGGCTATGGCTACACCTTC. Translation gives CAITGQGYGYTF.

This chain uses TRBV14 with TRBJ2-7; 8 bases fit TRBD2. The V gene's germline CDR1 is SGHDN and CDR2 FVKESK. V was clipped by 6 bases and J by 3 bases; unmatched bases: 7. The CDR3 spans 14 residues. In nucleotides, the CDR3 is TGTGCCAGCAGGGAGACTAGCGAGGACTACGAGCAGTACTTC. This sequence encodes CASRETSEDYEQYF.

The chain links TRBV28 to TRBJ1-1; 7 bases are shared with TRBD1. Germline loops: CDR1 MDHEN, CDR2 SYDVKM. This CDR3 is built from 15 residues. V lost 5 bases and J lost 0; bases outside the gene matches: 6. CDR3 sequence: CASSINRGMNTEAFF. DNA for the CDR3: TGTGCCAGCAGTATTAACAGGGGAATGAACACTGAAGCTTTCTTT. The variable domain in full, completed from reference TRBV28 and TRBJ1-1, reads DVKVTQSSRYLVKRTGEKVFLECVQDMDHENMFWYRQDPGLGLRLIYFSYDVKMKEKGDIPEGYSVSREKKERFSLILESASTNQTSMYLCASSINRGMNTEAFFGQGTRLTVV.

This clone was recorded once. The V and J genes are TRBV6-5 and TRBJ1-2; D is perhaps TRBD1 (6 bases). From germline, CDR1 is MNHEY and CDR2 SVGAGI. CDR3 size: 14 residues. V lost 2 bases and J lost 3, with 10 bases in between. The CDR3 bases are TGTGCCAGCAGTTACCAAGGGGGGGACTATGGCTACACCTTC. Translating it yields CASSYQGGDYGYTF.

The genes are TRBV23-1 and TRBJ2-7, with a tentative D call TRBD2 (6 bases). TRBV23-1 is labeled an ORF, and its function is uncertain. The CDR3 extends over 17 amino acids. V gave up 3 bases and J gave up 0 bases, with 18 bases separating them. CDR3 protein: CASSQGGRGVTSYEQYF. CDR3 sequence (DNA): TGCGCCAGCAGTCAGGGGGGTCGCGGGGTCACCTCCTACGAGCAGTACTTC.

The chain links TRBV5-6 to TRBJ2-2; TRBD1 aligns across 7 bases. Germline loops: CDR1 SGHDT, CDR2 YYEEEE. The CDR3 covers 15 residues. Trimming took 5 bases from V and 1 from J; bases not matched to a gene: 5. The CDR3 bases are TGTGCCAGCAGGGTGAGACAGGGGAACACCGGGGAGCTGTTTTTT. It specifies CASRVRQGNTGELFF.

The V and J genes are TRBV10-3 and TRBJ1-5, with D uncertain. This CDR3 spans 15 amino acids. Between the trimmed V and J ends, which lost 0 bases and 3 bases, there was a span of 9 bases. CDR1 is ENHRY, CDR2 SYGVKD, per germline. As DNA, the CDR3 is TGTGCCATCAGTGAGTCGGGAGGGCTCAATCAGCCCCAGCATTTT. Amino acids: CAISESGGLNQPQHF.

This clone appeared a few times. The rearrangement joins TRBV5-8 to TRBJ1-1; 7 nucleotides match TRBD1. The CDR3 length is 15 residues. The germline V gene encodes CDR1 SGHTS and CDR2 YDEGEE. V trimming: 4 bases; J trimming: 5 bases; junction bases outside the gene matches: 11. The CDR3 nucleotides are TGTGCCAGCAGCCGGAGGATGACAGGGCAGACTGAAGCTTTCTTT. Residues: CASSRRMTGQTEAFF.

This sequence joins TRBV15 and TRBJ2-1; TRBD1 agrees at 12 bases. The CDR3 totals 17 residues. J lost 4 bases, V lost 2 bases, and 6 bases had no gene match. Germline assignment: CDR1 LNHNV and CDR2 YYDKDF (reference sequence). The CDR3 spells CATSRPGQGASYNEQFF. CDR3 DNA: TGTGCCACCAGCAGACCGGGACAGGGGGCTTCGTACAATGAGCAGTTCTTC.

This clone was picked up a small number of times. This sequence joins TRBV21-1 and TRBJ2-3; the table's D call, TRBD1, has no DNA check behind it. TRBV21-1 represents a pseudogene. The CDR3 runs 15 residues. The CDR3 DNA follows: TGTGCCAGCAGCAACACAGGGGGCGGCGCAGATACGCAGTATTTT. This gives the protein CASSNTGGGADTQYF.

The V and J genes are TRBV2 and TRBJ1-2; maybe TRBD1 (5 bases). Germline V CDR1 and CDR2: SNHLY, FYNNEI. Deletions cut 5 bases from V and 7 bases from J, with 20 bases between. The CDR3 extends over 15 amino acids. Here the CDR3 DNA reads TGTGCCAGCAGTACTATCCGGACCTCAGGGCTTGGCTACACCTTC. Translated, it gives CASSTIRTSGLGYTF.